This TCR beta chain was sequenced for a study of shared clonotypes between healthy human individuals. In replicate PCRs of sorted subsets, around 0.2 ug DNA, approximately 32,000 T cell genomes, was used. The method was immunoSEQ multiplex PCR; TCRdb's version includes in-frame clones alone and lacks a portion of them. The data show some 2,100,000 clones, just over 90% seen once. The CDR3 sequence is 14 residues long. Per the germline V gene, CDR1 is MDHEN and CDR2 is SYDVKM. Trimming at V came to 7 bases and at J to 0 bases, leaving 1 base not matched to a gene. This clone was seen a single time. Antigen unknown. Naive CD8 populations comprised CD45RO-negative cells positively selected for CCR7, excluding terminally differentiated effector memory CD45RA+ cells. Study-level findings and limits: Memory subsets generally showed lower estimated richness than naive subsets.

This clonotype was sampled from a man between 18 and 29 years old in good health. Some clones in this sample may be carry-over from other donors' samples. Sequencing was performed on naive CD8+ T cells from PBMCs. V usage is TRBV28 and J usage is TRBJ2-2; 8 nucleotides line up with TRBD1. The CDR3 reads CASKDRANTGELFF. The CDR3 region has the DNA TGTGCCAGCAAGGACAGGGCGAACACCGGGGAGCTGTTTTTT.